These 27 T cell receptor beta chains were all obtained from the same sample, sequenced in a study of technical replicates of blood from several donors. The protocol was immunoSEQ multiplex PCR, while the TCRdb copy is restricted to in-frame clones and leaves out a portion. The table lists 83,000 or so clones, more than 90% of them singletons. The specimen sequenced was T cells isolated from PBMCs. The source of these receptors is a human donor in good health.

This clone was detected only once. The chain uses TRBV6-1 and TRBJ1-5, with 9 bases aligning to TRBD1. This CDR3 region has 17 residues. After removal of 2 bases from V and 4 bases from J, the junction contained 9 bases not matched to a gene. CDR1 MNHNS and CDR2 SASEGT come from the germline V gene. In DNA, the CDR3 is TGTGCCAGCAGTGAAAGGTCCCCCGGGACAGGGAATCAGCCCCAGCATTTT. Its translation: CASSERSPGTGNQPQHF.

The chain recombines TRBV7-9 with TRBJ1-6; D remains ambiguous. Germline loops: CDR1 SEHNR, CDR2 FQNEAQ (reference sequence). Trimming took 2 bases from V and 8 from J, leaving 10 bases between them. The CDR3 loop spans 14 amino acids. CDR3: CASSLNPTDSPLHF. The CDR3 coding sequence is TGTGCCAGCAGCTTAAATCCAACAGATTCACCCCTCCACTTT.

The chain has TRBV7-7 and TRBJ2-2; a weak D match, TRBD1 (6 bases). The germline CDR1 and CDR2 sequences are SSHAT and FNYEAQ (reference sequence). V lost 1 base, J lost 0 bases, and 15 bases lay in between. This CDR3 spans 18 amino acids. CDR3 bases: TGTGCCAGCAGCTTAGGCGACCCTGAGGGGGCGAACACCGGGGAGCTGTTTTTT. Its translation is CASSLGDPEGANTGELFF.

The rearrangement joins TRBV6-1 to TRBJ1-2; D perhaps matches TRBD1 (5 bases). The germline gives CDR1 MNHNS, CDR2 SASEGT. Trimming removed 6 bases at V and 6 bases at J, with 11 bases between. CDR3 length equals 12 residues. The CDR3 region has the DNA TGTGCCAGCAGCCTCGACAGACATGGCTACACCTTC. Its protein product is CASSLDRHGYTF.

The chain is built from TRBV6-5 and TRBJ2-7; TRBD2 aligns across 8 bases. The CDR3 length is 15 residues. The germline V gene encodes CDR1 MNHEY and CDR2 SVGAGI. J gave up 7 bases and V 6 bases, and 14 bases lay outside the gene matches. The CDR3 protein is CASRGTRDGGLEQYF. The CDR3, as DNA: TGTGCCAGCAGGGGGACTAGAGACGGTGGTCTGGAGCAGTACTTC.

This chain connects TRBV19 to TRBJ1-2, with D hard to call. V lost 3 bases, J lost 6 bases, and 17 bases lay in between. The CDR3 is 15 amino acids. Germline CDR1 and CDR2: LNHDA and SQIVND (reference sequence). CDR3 protein: CASSIVRLRANGYTF. The CDR3, as DNA: TGTGCCAGTAGTATCGTCCGACTGCGAGCGAATGGCTACACCTTC. The complete variable domain, with remaining parts taken from reference TRBV19 and TRBJ1-2, reads DGGITQSPKYLFRKEGQNVTLSCEQNLNHDAMYWYRQDPGQGLRLIYYSQIVNDFQKGDIAEGYSVSREKKESFPLTVTSAQKNPTAFYLCASSIVRLRANGYTFGSGTRLTVV.

The J gene is TRBJ1-5, the V gene TRBV7-3; 7 bases map to TRBD1. From germline, CDR1 is SGHTA and CDR2 FQGTGA. With 5 bases clipped from V and 1 base from J, the junction kept 5 bases outside the gene matches. The CDR3 sequence is 15 residues long. As DNA, the CDR3 is TGTGCCAGCAGCCTCACAGGGGAGAGCAATCAGCCCCAGCATTTT. This gives the protein CASSLTGESNQPQHF.

The chain couples TRBV7-9 to TRBJ2-3; D is uncertain. From germline, CDR1 is SEHNR and CDR2 FQNEAQ (reference sequence). CDR3 length: 16 amino acids. V was pared by 5 bases and J by 0 bases, with 15 bases between. This CDR3 is CASSSPELASTDTQYF. DNA for the CDR3: TGTGCCAGCAGCAGCCCGGAGCTGGCTAGCACAGATACGCAGTATTTT.

The chain combines TRBV10-3 with TRBJ1-2; TRBD1 agrees at 8 bases. Germline V gene data show CDR1 as ENHRY and CDR2 as SYGVKD. This CDR3 comprises 13 residues. Trimming at V came to 6 bases and at J to 3 bases, leaving 3 bases not matched to a gene. CDR3 DNA: TGTGCCATCAGGGTACAGGGGGACTATGGCTACACCTTC. This encodes CAIRVQGDYGYTF.

The chain is built from TRBV4-1 and TRBJ1-1, with D possibly TRBD1 on 6 matching bases. This CDR3 contains 12 residues. Between the trimmed V and J ends, which lost 5 bases and 7 bases, there was a span of 11 bases. Per germline, CDR1 MGHRA and CDR2 YSYEKL. CDR3 DNA: TGCGCCAGCAGCACCACAGGGTTTGAAGCTTTCTTT. Translating gives CASSTTGFEAFF.

The chain couples TRBV7-6 to TRBJ1-1, with D perhaps TRBD1 (5 bases). The germline V and J ends were trimmed by 1 base and 6 bases, with 6 bases remaining between them. From germline, CDR1 is SGHVS and CDR2 FNYEAQ. The CDR3 has 12 amino acids. CDR3 nucleotide sequence: TGTGCCAGCAGCTTAGTAGGGGCTGAAGCTTTCTTT. It codes for CASSLVGAEAFF.

This chain connects TRBV25-1 to TRBJ1-4; 10 positions agree with TRBD1. After removal of 4 bases from V and 7 bases from J, the junction contained 15 bases not matched to a gene. The V gene's germline CDR1 is MGHDK and CDR2 SYGVNS. CDR3 length equals 18 residues. The CDR3 DNA is TGTGCCAGCAGTGGAGCCGGGACAGGGGTCATCGAGGGTGAAAAACTGTTTTTT. Its translation is CASSGAGTGVIEGEKLFF. Full variable domain (rest looked up from reference TRBV25-1 and TRBJ1-4): EADIYQTPRYLVIGTGKKITLECSQTMGHDKMYWYQQDPGMELHLIHYSYGVNSTEKGDLSSESTVSRIRTEHFPLTLESARPSHTSQYLCASSGAGTGVIEGEKLFFGSGTQLSVL.

In the case of this clone: The germline gene is not matched at one end of the junction; a read error may be the cause. The rearrangement joins TRBV5-5 to TRBJ2-1; no reliable D call. Germline loops: CDR1 SGHKS, CDR2 YYEKEE (reference sequence). The CDR3 contains 15 residues. The CDR3 DNA reads as TGTGCCAGTAGCTTTGATCTAAACTCCTACAATGAGCAGTTCTTC. Translated, it gives CASSFDLNSYNEQFF. The complete variable domain, with remaining parts taken from reference TRBV5-5 and TRBJ2-1, reads DAGVTQSPTHLIKTRGQQVTLRCSPISGHKSVSWYQQVLGQGPQFIFQYYEKEERGRGNFPDRFSARQFPNYSSELNVNALLLGDSALYLCASSFDLNSYNEQFFGPGTRLTVL.

The chain is built from TRBV9 and TRBJ1-2; 8 positions agree with TRBD1. The CDR3 length is 13 residues. Losses at the gene ends were 5 bases for V and 14 bases for J; bases not matched to a gene: 14. CDR1 SGDLS and CDR2 YYNGEE come from the germline V gene. CDR3 coding DNA: TGTGCCAGCAGTGGTGGGGACAGGTGGCAACCTACCTTC. This encodes CASSGGDRWQPTF.

The gene calls are TRBV11-3 and TRBJ2-2, with 8 bases aligning to TRBD1. The length of the CDR3 is 17 residues. Trimming took 5 bases from V and 0 from J; bases not matched to a gene: 8. Looked up from germline, CDR1 is SGHNT and CDR2 is YENEEA. Written as DNA, the CDR3 is TGTGCCAGCAGCCCCGGACAGGGAAAAGCGAACACCGGGGAGCTGTTTTTT. Amino acid sequence: CASSPGQGKANTGELFF.

The V and J genes are TRBV27 and TRBJ2-5; 9 bases are a match to TRBD2. The junction had 2 bases not matched to a gene; V was cut back by 4 bases and J by 5 bases. The CDR3 sequence is 13 residues long. CDR1 and CDR2 from the germline V gene are MNHEY and SMNVEV (reference sequence). In nucleotides, the CDR3 is TGTGCCAGCAGTTCGAGCGGGAGGGAGACCCAGTACTTC. Amino acid sequence: CASSSSGRETQYF.

This chain joins TRBV19 and TRBJ1-5; possible D gene TRBD1, 6 bases. V was pared by 6 bases and J by 5 bases, with 20 bases between. The CDR3 contains 16 residues. Germline values: CDR1 LNHDA, CDR2 SQIVND (reference sequence). The CDR3 spells CASSPFRGKIYQPQHF. In DNA form, the CDR3 reads TGTGCCAGTAGCCCCTTCAGGGGAAAAATATATCAGCCCCAGCATTTT.

V gene TRBV15 combines with J gene TRBJ1-5; D is undetermined. Between the trimmed V and J ends, which lost 1 base and 6 bases, there was a span of 4 bases. This CDR3 has 12 residues. Germline V CDR1 and CDR2: LNHNV, YYDKDF (reference sequence). CDR3 sequence reads: CATSRVGQPQHF. In nucleotides, the CDR3 is TGTGCCACCAGCAGAGTCGGTCAGCCCCAGCATTTT.

The V gene is TRBV2, the J gene TRBJ2-7; perhaps TRBD2 as D (5 bases). The CDR3 runs to 15 residues. Germline V gene sequence: CDR1 SNHLY, CDR2 FYNNEI. Trimming took 6 bases from V and 5 from J, leaving 20 bases between them. The CDR3 DNA is TGTGCCAGCAGCGTCTTACAGCGGTCCGGCGACGAGCAGTACTTC. Its protein product is CASSVLQRSGDEQYF.

This clone was detected once. This chain uses TRBV4-1 with TRBJ1-1; no firm D call. V gave up 2 bases and J gave up 0 bases, with 7 bases separating them. The CDR3 is 14 residues long. Germline CDR1 MGHRA, CDR2 YSYEKL. The CDR3 sequence is CASSQQAMNTEAFF. The CDR3 nucleotides are TGCGCCAGCAGCCAACAGGCTATGAACACTGAAGCTTTCTTT.

The V call is TRBV19, the J call TRBJ1-1; D remains ambiguous. This CDR3 has 13 residues. The V and J ends lost 2 bases and 2 bases respectively, with 6 bases between them. Germline V gene sequence: CDR1 LNHDA, CDR2 SQIVND (reference sequence). The CDR3 is CASSISVNTEAFF. CDR3 DNA sequence: TGTGCCAGTAGTATATCCGTTAACACTGAAGCTTTCTTT.

The rearrangement joins TRBV11-1 to TRBJ2-1, with 8 bases lining up with TRBD2. The CDR3 contains 17 residues. CDR1 and CDR2 from the germline V gene are SGHAT and FQDESV (reference sequence). V lost 5 bases to trimming and J lost 5 bases; unmatched junction nucleotides: 14. This chain's CDR3 is CASSRGVAGRTDNEQFF. In nucleotides, the CDR3 is TGTGCCAGCAGCCGGGGGGTAGCGGGGCGGACGGACAATGAGCAGTTCTTC.

This chain uses TRBV11-3 with TRBJ2-1, with D possibly being TRBD2 (6 bases). The CDR3 contains 14 residues. V gave up 5 bases and J gave up 8 bases, with 16 bases separating them. Germline-derived CDR1 and CDR2 are SGHNT and YENEEA. The CDR3 loop is CASSPQEGWDEQFF. CDR3 in DNA: TGTGCCAGCAGCCCCCAGGAGGGGTGGGATGAGCAGTTCTTC.

CDR3 region: CASSFYTAYNEQFF. The DNA for the CDR3 is TGTGCCAGCAGCTTCTATACAGCTTACAATGAGCAGTTCTTC. The chain employs TRBV11-2 and TRBJ2-1, with D unclear. CDR3 length: 14 amino acids. Germline V lookup: CDR1 SGHAT, CDR2 FQNNGV. V lost 3 bases, J lost 4 bases, and 10 bases lay in between.

This rearrangement joins TRBV5-1 to TRBJ2-5; the match to TRBD2 covers 9 bases. With 4 bases clipped from V and 3 bases from J, the junction kept 4 bases outside the gene matches. Germline values: CDR1 SGHRS, CDR2 YFSETQ. CDR3 length equals 14 residues. The CDR3 DNA follows: TGCGCCAGCAGCAAAGGGACTAGCAAAGAGACCCAGTACTTC. Protein product: CASSKGTSKETQYF.

The gene calls are TRBV5-1 and TRBJ2-7; TRBD1 is a possible D gene (6 bases). This CDR3 region has 14 residues. CDR1 and CDR2 (germline): SGHRS, YFSETQ. Trimming removed 4 bases at V and 0 bases at J, with 11 bases between. The DNA of the CDR3 is TGCGCCAGCAGCCACTGGACAGACTCCTACGAGCAGTACTTC. Amino acid sequence: CASSHWTDSYEQYF.

J is TRBJ2-5 and V is TRBV10-3; tentatively, D is TRBD1 (7 bases). Germline V gene lookup returns CDR1 ENHRY and CDR2 SYGVKD. The CDR3 extends over 11 amino acids. Trimming stripped 10 bases from V and 5 bases from J, with 11 bases between. CDR3 loop: CATRGAETQYF. CDR3 sequence (DNA): TGTGCCACCAGGGGGGCCGAGACCCAGTACTTC.